This T cell receptor beta chain was profiled in a study of blood T cell repertoires in COVID-19. Study-level background: Nucleic acid was either cDNA or gDNA, and it came from T cells, B-cell-depleted T cells, or PBMCs.

In the original workflow: From reference gene primer amplification, estimates of nucleated cell counts were derived. Profiled with immunoSEQ multiplex PCR; TCRdb holds only in-frame clones, not every one. The DNA gave D and trimming, while V, J and clone size come from that table. The sample yields approximately 360,000 clones, 70% to 90% seen once. The length of the CDR3 is 13 residues. CDR1 and CDR2 (germline): SQVTM, ANQGSEA. Remarks on this clone: The germline gene is not matched at one end of the junction; a read error may be the cause.

Sample: peripheral blood. V and J are TRBV29-1 and TRBJ1-2; the D gene is possibly TRBD1 (5 bases). The TCR was taken from a man aged 40-50 years with acute or convalescent COVID-19. The CDR3 nucleotides read TGCCGCGTTGCGGGGGGGGGACGTTATGGCTACACCTTC. Translation gives CRVAGGGRYGYTF. Full variable domain (outside the CDR3, taken from reference TRBV29-1 and TRBJ1-2): SAVISQKPSRDICQRGTSLTIQCQVDSQVTMMFWYRQQPGQSLTLIATANQGSEATYESGFVIDKFPISRPNLTFSTLTVSNMSPEDSSIYLCRVAGGGRYGYTFGSGTRLTVV.